This TCR beta chain is from a study of glioma-infiltrating T cells. The iRepertoire nested amplicon-rescue multiplex PCR amplified TCR alpha and beta CDR3s from RNA. TCRdb called the multiplex PCR reads again in MiXCR, with one record for every CDR3 protein. The table has under 150,000 distinct CDR3 sequences, 24% seen once; the top ten hold about 30%. The CDR3 runs 15 residues. Germline V CDR1 and CDR2: SGHTA, FQGNSA. V shed 7 bases, J shed 3 bases, and the junction held 8 bases outside the gene matches. This clonotype was counted only a few times. Sequenced material: glioma tissue, nonneoplastic brain tissue, or PBMCs (not recorded which). The TCR comes from a human donor with low-grade glioma or glioblastoma, undergoing nonglioma brain surgery, or in good health (not recorded which). This rearrangement joins TRBV7-2 to TRBJ2-3; TRBD2 matches 9 bases. The CDR3 sequence: CASTYLAGRTDTQYF. CDR3 sequence (DNA): TGTGCCAGCACCTATCTAGCGGGGAGGACAGATACGCAGTATTTT.